A single sample is the source of the 32 T cell receptor beta chains below, sequenced in a study of blood T cell repertoires in COVID-19 (dated by TCRdb to 2018 to 2020). Receptor libraries were prepared by the immunoSEQ multiplex PCR assay. TCRdb took over this immuneACCESS table, retaining in-frame rearrangements with V and J assigned. Such tables are incomplete; in checked studies, under half of the missing clones stem from an unresolved V gene, and the remainder is unexplained. The table for this sample lists 130,000 to 150,000 clones; around 85% of them were counted only once. The ten largest clones add up to roughly 8% of the sample. The sequencing input was peripheral blood. The receptors were gathered from a woman aged 55-70 years with COVID-19, enrolled during active disease.

The J gene is TRBJ2-2, the V gene TRBV7-2, with D possibly being TRBD2 (5 bases). Germline V CDR1 and CDR2: SGHTA, FQGNSA. V lost 2 bases, J lost 9 bases, and 16 bases lay in between. This CDR3 contains 15 residues. DNA for the CDR3: TGTGCCAGCAGCTTATATCCAGCCCCGGGGAGGGAGCTGTTTTTT. It encodes CASSLYPAPGRELFF.

V and J are TRBV6-2 or TRBV6-3 and TRBJ1-5; D is uncertain. Germline CDR1 and CDR2: MNHEY and SVGEGT. CDR3 length: 12 residues. V was shortened by 6 bases and J by 7 bases, with 10 bases between the two germline ends. CDR3 coding DNA: TGTGCCAGCAGCCTACTAGGGCAGCCCCAGCATTTT. Its protein is CASSLLGQPQHF.

This sequence joins TRBV6-5 and TRBJ2-5; D is uncertain. Germline CDR1 reads MNHEY; CDR2 reads SVGAGI. This CDR3 has 14 amino acids. The germline V and J ends were trimmed by 0 bases and 1 base, with 6 bases remaining between them. CDR3 amino acids: CASSYSSIQETQYF. CDR3 sequence (DNA): TGTGCCAGCAGTTACTCAAGCATCCAAGAGACCCAGTACTTC.

This clone was picked up one time. The chain couples TRBV30 to TRBJ1-2, with 9 bases identical to TRBD1. The V gene's germline CDR1 is GTSNPN and CDR2 SVGIG (reference sequence). The junction had 2 bases not matched to a gene; V was cut back by 2 bases and J by 4 bases. The CDR3 is 13 amino acids. DNA for the CDR3: TGTGCCTGGAGTAGACAGGGGGGCTATGGCTACACCTTC. The encoded protein is CAWSRQGGYGYTF.

This clone was recorded only once. V usage is TRBV4-1 and J usage is TRBJ2-3; 12 nucleotides match TRBD2. The CDR3 is made up of 17 amino acids. Per germline, CDR1 MGHRA and CDR2 YSYEKL. V lost 5 bases and J lost 5; bases outside the gene matches: 11. In DNA form, the CDR3 reads TGCGCCAGCAGCTATAGAGCTAGCGGGGGGGCCAGAGATACGCAGTATTTT. Encoded protein: CASSYRASGGARDTQYF.

This rearrangement joins TRBV6-1 to TRBJ1-5; D unclear. Per the germline V gene, CDR1 is MNHNS and CDR2 is SASEGT. This CDR3 has 14 amino acids. V was trimmed by 3 bases and J by 0 bases, leaving 6 bases between them. The CDR3 nucleotides are TGTGCCAGCAGTGATGCGAATAGCAATCAGCCCCAGCATTTT. Encoded protein: CASSDANSNQPQHF.

The chain uses TRBV7-3 and TRBJ2-5; a possible D gene is TRBD2 (7 bases). V was pared by 1 base and J by 5 bases, with 17 bases between. Looked up from germline, CDR1 is SGHTA and CDR2 is FQGTGA. CDR3 length: 16 amino acids. CDR3 in amino acids: CASSLNIGGGAETQYF. The DNA for the CDR3 is TGTGCCAGCAGCTTAAATATCGGAGGGGGGGCCGAGACCCAGTACTTC.

V gene TRBV4-1 combines with J gene TRBJ1-1, with unresolved D. From germline, CDR1 is MGHRA and CDR2 YSYEKL. The CDR3 extends over 13 amino acids. The V end was cut by 4 bases, the J end by 0 bases, with 6 bases between. This CDR3 is CASSRAMNTEAFF. DNA of the CDR3: TGCGCCAGCAGCCGAGCGATGAACACTGAAGCTTTCTTT.

The gene calls are TRBV2 and TRBJ2-1; TRBD2 is a possible D gene (5 bases). CDR1 is SNHLY, CDR2 FYNNEI, per germline. CDR3 size: 15 residues. Trimming removed 1 base at V and 5 bases at J, with 12 bases between. CDR3 sequence (DNA): TGTGCCAGCAGTGAAGGTCGGGGTATCCACAATGAGCAGTTCTTC. It encodes CASSEGRGIHNEQFF.

The chain joins TRBV7-8 to TRBJ1-4; 8 bases agree with TRBD1. V lost 1 base to trimming and J lost 11 bases; unmatched junction nucleotides: 9. This CDR3 region has 15 residues. Germline CDR1 reads SGHVS; CDR2 reads FQNEAQ. As DNA, the CDR3 is TGTGCCAGCAGCTTAGATGGGACAGGTGGGGTGAAACTGTTTTTT. This gives the protein CASSLDGTGGVKLFF.

CDR3 sequence reads: CASSVVESTEAFF. CDR3 sequence (DNA): TGTGCCAGCAGCGTAGTAGAATCCACTGAAGCTTTCTTT. The rearrangement uses TRBV9 and TRBJ1-1; no firm D call. Trimming took 0 bases from V and 4 from J, leaving 7 bases between them. The CDR3 is 13 amino acids. Germline lookup yields CDR1 SGDLS and CDR2 YYNGEE.

This clone turned up a few times. V is TRBV7-9 and J is TRBJ2-7; TRBD1 aligns across 9 bases. The junction had 16 bases not matched to a gene; V was cut back by 1 base and J by 6 bases. The CDR3 is 18 amino acids. CDR1 SEHNR and CDR2 FQNEAQ come from the germline V gene (reference sequence). CDR3 sequence (DNA): TGTGCCAGCAGCTTAGAGACTGAGGACAGGGGCTACTTCTGCGAGCAGTACTTC. Encoded protein: CASSLETEDRGYFCEQYF.

The chain uses TRBV9 and TRBJ2-1; D may be TRBD1 (6 bases). The CDR3 consists of 16 residues. Trimming shortened V by 0 bases and J by 0 bases, and 10 bases separated the two germline ends. CDR1 SGDLS and CDR2 YYNGEE come from the germline V gene. Written as DNA, the CDR3 is TGTGCCAGCAGCGTAGGAGACAGGAGCTCCTACAATGAGCAGTTCTTC. Translation: CASSVGDRSSYNEQFF. The whole variable domain, remainder taken from reference TRBV9 and TRBJ2-1, is DSGVTQTPKHLITATGQRVTLRCSPRSGDLSVYWYQQSLDQGLQFLIQYYNGEERAKGNILERFSAQQFPDLHSELNLSSLELGDSALYFCASSVGDRSSYNEQFFGPGTRLTVL.

The chain is built from TRBV6-4 and TRBJ1-2; 7 bases are a match to TRBD1. V shed 3 bases and J 4 bases; nucleotides not matched to a gene: 2. Germline V gene sequence: CDR1 MRHNA, CDR2 SNTAGT. The CDR3 spans 13 residues. The CDR3 protein is CASSERTGYGYTF. CDR3 sequence (DNA): TGTGCCAGCAGTGAGAGGACAGGCTATGGCTACACCTTC.

The chain recombines TRBV7-6 with TRBJ2-7, with 9 bases aligning to TRBD1. Germline V gives CDR1 SGHVS, CDR2 FNYEAQ. The trim removed 5 bases at V and 2 bases at J, leaving 7 bases unmatched. This CDR3 has 15 amino acids. This CDR3 is CASSPPGTGPYEQYF. The DNA of the CDR3 is TGTGCCAGCAGCCCTCCCGGGACAGGGCCCTACGAGCAGTACTTC.

The chain links TRBV3-1 (or the pseudogene TRBV3-2) to TRBJ2-3; 9 positions agree with TRBD1. The CDR3 has 15 amino acids. Unmatched junction bases numbered 17, after V lost 4 bases and J lost 15 bases. CDR1 LGHDT and CDR2 YNNKEL come from the germline V gene (reference sequence). CDR3 coding DNA: TGTGCCAGCAGCCTTATCCGGGACAGGGCGCAGATACGCTATTTT. It codes for CASSLIRDRAQIRYF.

This chain links TRBV6-2 or TRBV6-3 with TRBJ2-3, with D possibly matching TRBD1 (6 bases). In germline, CDR1 is MNHEY, CDR2 SVGEGT. Trimming removed 5 bases from V and 2 bases from J, with 14 bases in between. This CDR3 is 15 amino acids long. The CDR3: CASSRRQDPTDTQYF. DNA for the CDR3: TGTGCCAGCAGTCGCCGACAGGACCCCACAGATACGCAGTATTTT.

The chain combines TRBV10-3 with TRBJ2-3; 9 bases are a match to TRBD1. V shed 3 bases, J shed 3 bases, and the junction held 7 bases outside the gene matches. Germline CDR1 ENHRY, CDR2 SYGVKD. CDR3 length: 16 amino acids. Here the CDR3 reads CAISEGRQGGTDTQYF. CDR3 sequence (DNA): TGTGCCATCAGTGAAGGAAGACAGGGGGGGACAGATACGCAGTATTTT.

This chain uses TRBV11-2 with TRBJ1-1, with D perhaps matching TRBD1 (5 bases). This CDR3 has 15 residues. The V end lost 5 bases, the J end lost 3 bases, and 16 bases lay between the germline ends. Germline assignment: CDR1 SGHAT and CDR2 FQNNGV. The CDR3 reads CASSTQPLGDTEAFF. The CDR3 nucleotides are TGTGCCAGCAGCACTCAACCGTTAGGGGACACTGAAGCTTTCTTT. The whole variable domain, remainder taken from reference TRBV11-2 and TRBJ1-1, is EAGVAQSPRYKIIEKRQSVAFWCNPISGHATLYWYQQILGQGPKLLIQFQNNGVVDDSQLPKDRFSAERLKGVDSTLKIQPAKLEDSAVYLCASSTQPLGDTEAFFGQGTRLTVV.

The V call is TRBV11-2, the J call TRBJ1-6, with D uncertain. The germline V gene encodes CDR1 SGHAT and CDR2 FQNNGV. The V end lost 3 bases, the J end lost 7 bases, and 10 bases lay between the germline ends. The CDR3 totals 14 residues. CDR3 nucleotide sequence: TGTGCCAGCAGCTTTCTCCAGAAAAATTCACCCCTCCACTTT. This translates into CASSFLQKNSPLHF.

This clone was found a few times. The gene calls are TRBV10-3 and TRBJ2-2, with D possibly being TRBD1 (5 bases). The CDR3 is 12 residues long. Trimming took off 8 bases at V and 2 bases at J, with 6 bases between the two ends. Looked up from germline, CDR1 is ENHRY and CDR2 is SYGVKD. CDR3 bases: TGTGCCATCGGGGCAAACACCGGGGAGCTGTTTTTT. It translates to CAIGANTGELFF.

The CDR3 sequence is CASSPGDRAFKETQYF. CDR3 coding DNA: TGTGCCAGCTCACCGGGGGACAGGGCTTTTAAAGAGACCCAGTACTTC. The chain has TRBV18 and TRBJ2-5, with 9 bases that match TRBD1. V shed 3 bases and J 3 bases; nucleotides not matched to a gene: 8. The CDR3 has 16 amino acids. Germline values: CDR1 KGHSH, CDR2 LQKENI. The variable domain in full, with the rest retrieved from reference TRBV18 and TRBJ2-5, is NAGVMQNPRHLVRRRGQEARLRCSPMKGHSHVYWYRQLPEEGLKFMVYLQKENIIDESGMPKERFSAEFPKEGPSILRIQQVVRGDSAAYFCASSPGDRAFKETQYFGPGTRLLVL.

This chain uses TRBV11-2 with TRBJ1-1; the D gene is possibly TRBD1 (5 bases). The ends were cut back, 6 bases at V and 4 bases at J, with 21 bases in the middle. This CDR3 comprises 16 residues. Germline loops: CDR1 SGHAT, CDR2 FQNNGV. The CDR3 nucleotides read TGTGCCAGCAGTGAGACACGGCCATCCCAGGGCACTGAAGCTTTCTTT. It translates to CASSETRPSQGTEAFF.

As to this clone: This CDR3 is also generated by other DNA sequences in the sample. The chain is built from TRBV5-4 and TRBJ2-3, with 7 bases lining up with TRBD1. This CDR3 is built from 15 residues. Trimming at V came to 0 bases and at J to 2 bases, leaving 3 bases not matched to a gene. Germline lookup yields CDR1 SGHNT and CDR2 YYREEE (reference sequence). The CDR3 spells CASSLARGPTDTQYF. CDR3 DNA: TGTGCCAGCAGCTTGGCGAGGGGGCCCACAGATACGCAGTATTTT.

This chain connects TRBV5-1 to TRBJ1-4; 9 nucleotides match TRBD1. This CDR3 is built from 14 residues. J lost 4 bases, V lost 7 bases, and 5 bases had no gene match. Germline V gene lookup returns CDR1 SGHRS and CDR2 YFSETQ. The CDR3 is CASGTTGGNEKLFF. DNA of the CDR3: TGCGCCAGCGGCACGACAGGGGGTAATGAAAAACTGTTTTTT.

The chain links TRBV10-1 to TRBJ1-1; 8 nucleotides line up with TRBD1. The CDR3 covers 15 residues. V lost 6 bases and J lost 2; bases outside the gene matches: 8. Germline V gene data show CDR1 as WNHNN and CDR2 as SYGVQD (reference sequence). The CDR3 DNA follows: TGCGCCAGCAGCAGGGACAGGACCCTTAACACTGAAGCTTTCTTT. Encoded protein: CASSRDRTLNTEAFF.

This chain uses TRBV27 with TRBJ2-2; perhaps TRBD1 as D (6 bases). Per germline, CDR1 MNHEY and CDR2 SMNVEV (reference sequence). Trimming pared 6 bases from V and 8 bases from J, leaving 16 bases between. The CDR3 covers 14 residues. CDR3 sequence reads: CASSQGPPPGELFF. In nucleotides, the CDR3 is TGTGCCAGCAGCCAGGGGCCGCCACCAGGGGAGCTGTTTTTT.

This chain uses TRBV19 with TRBJ2-3; 16 nucleotides match TRBD2. This CDR3 spans 19 amino acids. V trimming: 5 bases; J trimming: 6 bases; junction bases outside the gene matches: 14. CDR1 is LNHDA, CDR2 SQIVND, per germline (reference sequence). The CDR3 sequence: CASSLPGLAGGSGWDTQYF. The CDR3 DNA sequence: TGTGCCAGTAGTCTCCCGGGACTAGCGGGGGGGTCTGGTTGGGATACGCAGTATTTT.

This clone was observed once. The V gene is TRBV7-2, the J gene TRBJ2-3; D unresolved. Trimming took off 5 bases at V and 2 bases at J, with 8 bases between the two ends. Germline V lookup: CDR1 SGHTA, CDR2 FQGNSA. This CDR3 has 13 amino acids. In DNA, the CDR3 is TGTGCCAGCAGCCCGCGCTACACAGATACGCAGTATTTT. Protein: CASSPRYTDTQYF.

The rearrangement uses TRBV6-5 and TRBJ2-1, with a weak D call TRBD2 (5 bases). V was shortened by 7 bases and J by 14 bases, with 21 bases between the two germline ends. The CDR3 is 13 residues long. The germline V gene has CDR1 MNHEY and CDR2 SVGAGI. As DNA, the CDR3 is TGTGCCAGCACGATGGAAGGCCTACCCGGGAAGTTCTTC. Translated, it gives CASTMEGLPGKFF.

This clone was recorded once. The chain employs TRBV5-1 and TRBJ1-3, with TRBD1 matching 9 bases. The CDR3 loop spans 17 amino acids. V was pared by 3 bases and J by 0 bases, with 7 bases of the junction left unmatched. Per the germline V gene, CDR1 is SGHRS and CDR2 is YFSETQ. The CDR3 here is CASSSGQGGNSGNTIYF. CDR3 sequence (DNA): TGCGCCAGCAGCTCGGGACAGGGAGGGAACTCTGGAAACACCATATATTTT.

The chain recombines TRBV5-1 with TRBJ2-5; D is unclear. Trimming took 0 bases from V and 2 from J, leaving 8 bases between them. The CDR3 has 14 amino acids. Germline-derived CDR1 and CDR2 are SGHRS and YFSETQ. The CDR3 DNA is TGCGCCAGCAGCTTGGGGCTAGATCAAGAGACCCAGTACTTC. This sequence encodes CASSLGLDQETQYF. Together with reference TRBV5-1 and TRBJ2-5, the CDR3 gives the full variable domain: KAGVTQTPRYLIKTRGQQVTLSCSPISGHRSVSWYQQTPGQGLQFLFEYFSETQRNKGNFPGRFSGRQFSNSRSEMNVSTLELGDSALYLCASSLGLDQETQYFGPGTRLLVL.